The 30 T cell receptor beta chains presented below share a single source sample, sequenced in a study of control samples from healthy donors and cancer patients (dated by TCRdb to about 2020). The library was produced with the immunoSEQ multiplex PCR assay. Entries here come from immuneACCESS through TCRdb and include only in-frame sequences with V and J called. Some clones fail to appear in such tables; in the studies checked, an unresolved V gene covers under half of the shortfall, and the cause of the remainder is unknown. The sample includes roughly 120,000 clones, with roughly 84% observed a single time. The ten largest clones take up about 3.2% of the sample. Specimen: blood. Receptor source: a man aged 45-60 years in good health.

This rearrangement joins TRBV28 to TRBJ2-3; D remains unclear. CDR3 size: 12 residues. V was cut by 4 bases and J by 3 bases, with 5 bases left in between. Germline V CDR1 and CDR2: MDHEN, SYDVKM. The CDR3 region has the DNA TGTGCCAGCAGTTCGACGACAGATACGCAGTATTTT. This translates into CASSSTTDTQYF. Complete variable domain (other parts from reference TRBV28 and TRBJ2-3): DVKVTQSSRYLVKRTGEKVFLECVQDMDHENMFWYRQDPGLGLRLIYFSYDVKMKEKGDIPEGYSVSREKKERFSLILESASTNQTSMYLCASSSTTDTQYFGPGTRLTVL.

The CDR3 nucleotides are TGTGCCAGCGAAAGGGGGCGGGGGCGAACCTACGAGCAGTACTTC. The encoded protein is CASERGRGRTYEQYF. This sequence joins TRBV6-5 and TRBJ2-7; D could derive from TRBD1 or TRBD2 (7 bases each). The CDR3 covers 15 residues. CDR1 and CDR2 from the germline V gene are MNHEY and SVGAGI. V lost 8 bases and J 2 bases, leaving 19 bases between the germline ends.

Here the CDR3 reads CASSDSGPSGGRSYEQYF. CDR3 bases: TGTGCCAGCAGTGACAGTGGCCCTAGCGGGGGGCGATCCTACGAGCAGTACTTC. The chain recombines TRBV6-4 with TRBJ2-7; 11 positions agree with TRBD2. The CDR3 has 18 amino acids. The germline V gene encodes CDR1 MRHNA and CDR2 SNTAGT. Unmatched junction bases numbered 10, after V lost 2 bases and J lost 1 base.

V gene TRBV5-4 combines with J gene TRBJ2-3; 13 nucleotides line up with TRBD2. The CDR3 contains 16 residues. Per the germline V gene, CDR1 is SGHNT and CDR2 is YYREEE (reference sequence). The trim removed 4 bases at V and 3 bases at J, leaving 5 bases unmatched. The CDR3 DNA reads TGTGCCAGCAGCAGTCCGGGACTAGCGGGGACAGATACGCAGTATTTT. Translation: CASSSPGLAGTDTQYF.

This clone was detected only once. This chain connects TRBV6-6 to TRBJ2-7; 10 bases agree with TRBD1. CDR1 is MNHNY, CDR2 SVGAGI, per germline (reference sequence). This CDR3 is built from 17 residues. V lost 5 bases, J lost 3 bases, and 13 bases stayed unmatched. Written as DNA, the CDR3 is TGTGCCAGCAGTCCCCCCTTGGGTGGGACAGGGGTCTACGAGCAGTACTTC. Amino acid sequence: CASSPPLGGTGVYEQYF.

The CDR3 protein is CASSLGFAGGIQETQYF. The CDR3, as DNA: TGTGCCAGCAGTTTGGGGTTTGCGGGGGGTATACAAGAGACCCAGTACTTC. This chain links TRBV2 with TRBJ2-5; TRBD2 aligns across 8 bases. V shed 5 bases and J 2 bases; nucleotides not matched to a gene: 13. Germline V gene data show CDR1 as SNHLY and CDR2 as FYNNEI. The CDR3 spans 17 residues.

This clone showed up just a few times. This chain joins TRBV5-1 and TRBJ1-3; D is undetermined. The V end was cut by 4 bases, the J end by 0 bases, with 8 bases between. The CDR3 is made up of 14 amino acids. The germline CDR1 and CDR2 sequences are SGHRS and YFSETQ. The CDR3, as DNA: TGCGCCAGCAGCCGAGTTGACTCTGGAAACACCATATATTTT. Its protein product is CASSRVDSGNTIYF. The full variable domain, in which reference TRBV5-1 and TRBJ1-3 provide the parts outside the CDR3, is KAGVTQTPRYLIKTRGQQVTLSCSPISGHRSVSWYQQTPGQGLQFLFEYFSETQRNKGNFPGRFSGRQFSNSRSEMNVSTLELGDSALYLCASSRVDSGNTIYFGEGSWLTVV.

The rearrangement uses TRBV28 and TRBJ2-3; D may be TRBD2 (6 bases). The germline CDR1 and CDR2 sequences are MDHEN and SYDVKM. The V and J ends lost 5 bases and 9 bases respectively, with 12 bases between them. The CDR3 contains 12 residues. CDR3 bases: TGTGCCAGCAGTCATTGGGGGGAGACGCAGTATTTT. Protein sequence: CASSHWGETQYF.

The gene calls are TRBV2 and TRBJ1-2, with D possibly matching TRBD1 (5 bases). Trimming cost V 4 bases and J 3 bases, with 9 bases left between them. This CDR3 is 13 amino acids long. Germline CDR1 is SNHLY and CDR2 is FYNNEI. The CDR3 sequence: CASSGQLDYGYTF. CDR3 in DNA: TGTGCCAGCAGTGGACAGCTAGACTATGGCTACACCTTC.

This clone was picked up one time. The chain carries TRBV19 and TRBJ1-1; D is uncertain. The CDR3 has 13 residues. Between the trimmed V and J ends, which lost 6 bases and 1 base, there was a span of 9 bases. Germline-derived CDR1 and CDR2 are LNHDA and SQIVND (reference sequence). The CDR3 DNA reads as TGTGCCAGTAGGGTACAGTGGAACACTGAAGCTTTCTTT. This translates into CASRVQWNTEAFF.

This clone was observed a single time. The chain recombines TRBV3-1 (or the pseudogene TRBV3-2) with TRBJ1-1, with 7 bases fitting TRBD1. With 2 bases clipped from V and 4 bases from J, the junction kept 10 bases outside the gene matches. The CDR3 extends over 16 amino acids. Germline V CDR1 and CDR2: LGHDT, YNNKEL (reference sequence). This chain's CDR3 is CASSQQTTGRFTEAFF. In DNA, the CDR3 is TGTGCCAGCAGCCAACAAACGACAGGGCGGTTCACTGAAGCTTTCTTT.

This chain uses TRBV3-1 (or the pseudogene TRBV3-2) with TRBJ1-6; 12 nucleotides line up with TRBD1. CDR3 length: 16 amino acids. Per the germline V gene, CDR1 is LGHDT and CDR2 is YNNKEL (reference sequence). V shed 3 bases, J shed 7 bases, and the junction held 4 bases outside the gene matches. CDR3: CASSHEGQGANSPLHF. CDR3 in DNA: TGTGCCAGCAGCCATGAGGGACAGGGGGCAAATTCACCCCTCCACTTT.

This clone has just a few counts. The J gene is TRBJ1-3, the V gene TRBV4-1; TRBD1 is a possible D gene (5 bases). The V end lost 0 bases, the J end lost 2 bases, and 8 bases lay between the germline ends. The CDR3 is made up of 15 amino acids. Germline CDR1 reads MGHRA; CDR2 reads YSYEKL. CDR3 protein: CASSQDGGTGNTIYF. The DNA for the CDR3 is TGCGCCAGCAGCCAAGATGGGGGGACTGGAAACACCATATATTTT.

This sequence joins TRBV7-9 and TRBJ1-6, with D hard to call. The CDR3 is 14 residues long. Germline V CDR1 and CDR2: SEHNR, FQNEAQ (reference sequence). V lost 5 bases and J lost 14, with 19 bases in between. The chain's CDR3 is CASSPGRGSTSLHF. CDR3 in DNA: TGTGCCAGCAGCCCCGGGCGGGGAAGCACGTCCCTCCACTTT.

V gene TRBV5-4 combines with J gene TRBJ2-7; 7 nucleotides match TRBD2. After removal of 4 bases from V and 3 bases from J, the junction contained 13 bases not matched to a gene. In germline, CDR1 is SGHNT, CDR2 YYREEE (reference sequence). The CDR3 contains 16 residues. CDR3 coding DNA: TGTGCCAGCAGCCAAAACCCGATTGGGGGGGACTACGAGCAGTACTTC. Translated, it gives CASSQNPIGGDYEQYF. The whole variable domain, remainder taken from reference TRBV5-4 and TRBJ2-7, is ETGVTQSPTHLIKTRGQQVTLRCSSQSGHNTVSWYQQALGQGPQFIFQYYREEENGRGNFPPRFSGLQFPNYSSELNVNALELDDSALYLCASSQNPIGGDYEQYFGPGTRLTVT.

V gene TRBV3-1 (or the pseudogene TRBV3-2) combines with J gene TRBJ2-1, with 8 bases aligning to TRBD2. Germline lookup yields CDR1 LGHDT and CDR2 YNNKEL (reference sequence). The CDR3 spans 16 residues. Trimming removed 5 bases from V and 5 bases from J; junction bases left unmatched: 11. The CDR3 protein is CASSLRTSQINNEQFF. CDR3 DNA: TGTGCCAGCAGCTTACGGACTAGCCAGATCAACAATGAGCAGTTCTTC.

The V and J genes are TRBV30 and TRBJ2-7; weak D call: TRBD1 (5 bases). The CDR3 is 14 amino acids. The germline V and J ends were trimmed by 3 bases and 2 bases, with 14 bases remaining between them. CDR1 GTSNPN and CDR2 SVGIG come from the germline V gene (reference sequence). CDR3 protein: CAWSSGYRTYEQYF. DNA for the CDR3: TGTGCCTGGAGCTCAGGGTACAGAACCTACGAGCAGTACTTC.

V and J are TRBV15 and TRBJ1-5; D remains unclear. Per the germline V gene, CDR1 is LNHNV and CDR2 is YYDKDF (reference sequence). V lost 0 bases to trimming and J lost 1 base, with 13 bases between them. The CDR3 has 17 residues. CDR3 coding DNA: TGTGCCACCAGCAGAGATCTCCGGGATTCGAGCAATCAGCCCCAGCATTTT. Residues: CATSRDLRDSSNQPQHF. Drawing the rest from reference TRBV15 and TRBJ1-5, the complete variable domain is DAMVIQNPRYQVTQFGKPVTLSCSQTLNHNVMYWYQQKSSQAPKLLFHYYDKDFNNEADTPDNFQSRRPNTSFCFLDIRSPGLGDTAMYLCATSRDLRDSSNQPQHFGDGTRLSIL.

The CDR3 DNA is TGTGCCAGCAGCCAAGGGTGGAATTCACCCCTCCACTTT. It codes for CASSQGWNSPLHF. This chain connects TRBV3-1 (or the pseudogene TRBV3-2) to TRBJ1-6, with D unresolved. The V end was cut by 1 base, the J end by 7 bases, with 5 bases between. Per the germline V gene, CDR1 is LGHDT and CDR2 is YNNKEL (reference sequence). CDR3 length: 13 amino acids.

The chain combines TRBV30 with TRBJ1-5, with D unclear. CDR3 length: 14 amino acids. V gave up 2 bases and J gave up 5 bases, with 13 bases separating them. Germline assignment: CDR1 GTSNPN and CDR2 SVGIG (reference sequence). The CDR3 DNA sequence: TGTGCCTGGAGTAGCCCAGGCGGGTATCAGCCCCAGCATTTT. Translating it yields CAWSSPGGYQPQHF.

The chain is built from TRBV9 and TRBJ1-2; the match to TRBD1 covers 7 bases. V lost 3 bases, J lost 2 bases, and 4 bases stayed unmatched. CDR1 and CDR2 from the germline V gene are SGDLS and YYNGEE. The CDR3 runs to 14 residues. CDR3 in DNA: TGTGCCAGCAGCGCGACAGGGACCAACTATGGCTACACCTTC. Protein product: CASSATGTNYGYTF.

The chain uses TRBV4-2 and TRBJ1-5, with D possibly being TRBD1 (5 bases). This CDR3 is 15 amino acids long. Germline lookup yields CDR1 LGHNA and CDR2 YNFKEQ. Trimming took off 2 bases at V and 1 base at J, with 9 bases between the two ends. The CDR3 reads CASSQFGGSNQPQHF. CDR3 DNA sequence: TGTGCCAGCAGCCAATTCGGGGGAAGCAATCAGCCCCAGCATTTT.

In this sample, this clone turned up a few times. The chain carries TRBV5-6 and TRBJ2-3; 7 bases are shared with TRBD2. The germline V gene has CDR1 SGHDT and CDR2 YYEEEE. With 6 bases clipped from V and 4 bases from J, the junction kept 11 bases outside the gene matches. This CDR3 spans 15 amino acids. In nucleotides, the CDR3 is TGTGCCAGCACCTGGGATGGTGGGGGGGCAGATACGCAGTATTTT. Translated, it gives CASTWDGGGADTQYF.

A single count supports this clone. The sample carries other DNA sequences with the same CDR3. The chain has TRBV3-1 (or the pseudogene TRBV3-2) and TRBJ1-4, with TRBD1 as a possible D gene (5 bases). This CDR3 has 11 amino acids. V shed 6 bases and J shed 7 bases, with 6 bases lying between them. From germline, CDR1 is LGHDT and CDR2 YNNKEL (reference sequence). For the CDR3, the DNA is TGTGCCAGCAGAAGGGGTGAAAAACTGTTTTTT. Translation: CASRRGEKLFF.

The chain carries TRBV7-9 and TRBJ1-1; weak D call: TRBD1 (5 bases). The length of the CDR3 is 11 residues. V was shortened by 11 bases and J by 0 bases, with 7 bases between the two germline ends. Per the germline V gene, CDR1 is SEHNR and CDR2 is FQNEAQ (reference sequence). For the CDR3, the DNA is TGTGCCGGGGGGATGAACACTGAAGCTTTCTTT. Translation: CAGGMNTEAFF. Using reference TRBV7-9 and TRBJ1-1 for the parts outside the CDR3, the full variable domain is DTGVSQNPRHKITKRGQNVTFRCDPISEHNRLYWYRQTLGQGPEFLTYFQNEAQLEKSRLLSDRFSAERPKGSFSTLEIQRTEQGDSAMYLCAGGMNTEAFFGQGTRLTVV.

The CDR3 here is CASRPGAVGEKLFF. The CDR3 coding sequence is TGTGCCAGCAGACCAGGGGCTGTGGGAGAAAAACTGTTTTTT. This chain joins TRBV3-1 (or the pseudogene TRBV3-2) and TRBJ1-4, with D possibly being TRBD1 (6 bases). Trimming shortened V by 6 bases and J by 8 bases, and 16 bases separated the two germline ends. This CDR3 comprises 14 residues. CDR1 and CDR2 (germline): LGHDT, YNNKEL (reference sequence).

V usage is TRBV6-1 and J usage is TRBJ2-2; the match to TRBD2 covers 10 bases. This CDR3 is 17 amino acids long. Losses at the gene ends were 4 bases for V and 0 bases for J; bases not matched to a gene: 5. Per germline, CDR1 MNHNS and CDR2 SASEGT. The CDR3 reads CASSALAGGSNTGELFF. The CDR3 DNA sequence: TGTGCCAGCAGTGCTTTAGCGGGGGGATCGAACACCGGGGAGCTGTTTTTT.

This clone was counted once. The rearrangement uses TRBV5-1 and TRBJ2-4, with a possible D match to TRBD1 (5 bases). Per germline, CDR1 SGHRS and CDR2 YFSETQ. CDR3 length equals 15 residues. Trimming stripped 3 bases from V and 0 bases from J, with 10 bases between. The CDR3 loop is CASSWTSLAKNIQYF. CDR3 bases: TGCGCCAGCAGCTGGACAAGTCTAGCCAAAAACATTCAGTACTTC.

The V and J genes are TRBV19 and TRBJ1-6; 7 bases agree with TRBD1. CDR1 and CDR2 (germline): LNHDA, SQIVND (reference sequence). J was trimmed by 18 bases and V by 6 bases; bases with no gene match: 17. The CDR3 covers 14 residues. CDR3 in amino acids: CASRPHQGDGVPHF. The CDR3 nucleotides are TGTGCCAGTAGACCACATCAGGGGGACGGAGTCCCCCACTTT.

The rearrangement joins TRBV28 to TRBJ1-2; D is unclear. The CDR3 sequence is 13 residues long. V was pared by 7 bases and J by 8 bases, with 17 bases between. Germline CDR1 MDHEN, CDR2 SYDVKM. Written as DNA, the CDR3 is TGTGCCAGCACCCCCCTTATTACCCGAGGCTACACCTTC. This gives the protein CASTPLITRGYTF.